This T cell receptor beta chain was sequenced in a study of tumor and adjacent non-tumor tissue in lung cancer. This clonotype came up a few times. The antigen is not known. The template was RNA from unsorted bulk tissue. CDR1 and CDR2 from the germline V gene are MDHEN and SYDVKM. With 6 bases removed from V and 0 bases from J, the gap between germline ends came to 16 bases. This CDR3 has 16 amino acids. Study findings and constraints: Compared with tumor, normal lung showed significantly lower TCR diversity.

TCRbeta libraries were built with three rounds of nested PCR, modified from ARM-PCR. TCRdb re-analysed the multiplex PCR reads in MiXCR, keeping a single row per CDR3 protein. The table records approximately 150,000 distinct CDR3 sequences, approximately 72% of them present only once. The chain employs TRBV28 and TRBJ2-3, with D perhaps TRBD2 (6 bases). What was sequenced was lung tumor tissue. This TCR came from a man aged 60-69 years with small cell lung cancer. The CDR3 bases are TGTGCCAGCAGACCCGGAGGGCCCCCCAGCACAGATACGCAGTATTTT. The encoded protein is CASRPGGPPSTDTQYF.